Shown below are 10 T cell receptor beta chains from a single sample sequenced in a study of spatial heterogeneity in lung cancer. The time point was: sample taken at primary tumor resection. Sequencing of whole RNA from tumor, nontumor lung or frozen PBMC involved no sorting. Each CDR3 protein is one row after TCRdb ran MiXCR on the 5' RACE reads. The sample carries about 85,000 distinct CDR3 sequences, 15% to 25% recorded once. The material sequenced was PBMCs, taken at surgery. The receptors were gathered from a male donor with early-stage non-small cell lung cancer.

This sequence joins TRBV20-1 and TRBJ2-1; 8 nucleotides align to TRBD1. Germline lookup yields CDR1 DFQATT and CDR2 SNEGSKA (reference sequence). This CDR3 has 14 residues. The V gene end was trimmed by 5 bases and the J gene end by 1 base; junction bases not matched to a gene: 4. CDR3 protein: CSAYDRGSYNEQFF. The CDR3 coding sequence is TGCAGTGCTTATGACAGGGGTTCCTACAATGAGCAGTTCTTC.

CDR3 region: CAISSGTSGYEQYF. The CDR3 DNA reads TGTGCCATCAGCTCCGGGACTAGCGGGTACGAGCAGTACTTC. The chain is built from TRBV10-3 and TRBJ2-7; 12 bases are a match to TRBD2. The germline V gene has CDR1 ENHRY and CDR2 SYGVKD. J lost 4 bases, V lost 6 bases, and 4 bases had no gene match. The CDR3 extends over 14 amino acids.

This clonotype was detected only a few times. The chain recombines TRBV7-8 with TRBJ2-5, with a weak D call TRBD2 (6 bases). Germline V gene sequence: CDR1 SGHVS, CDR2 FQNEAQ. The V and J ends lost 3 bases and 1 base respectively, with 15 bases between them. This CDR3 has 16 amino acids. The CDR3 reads CASSFAGRLIQETQYF. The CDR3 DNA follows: TGTGCCAGCAGCTTTGCCGGGAGATTAATCCAAGAGACCCAGTACTTC.

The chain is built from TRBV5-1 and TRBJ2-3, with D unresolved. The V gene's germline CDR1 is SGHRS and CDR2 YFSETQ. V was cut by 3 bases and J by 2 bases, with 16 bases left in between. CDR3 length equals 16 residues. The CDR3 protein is CASSSPTSAATDTQYF. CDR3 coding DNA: TGCGCCAGCAGCTCCCCGACTTCCGCCGCCACAGATACGCAGTATTTT.

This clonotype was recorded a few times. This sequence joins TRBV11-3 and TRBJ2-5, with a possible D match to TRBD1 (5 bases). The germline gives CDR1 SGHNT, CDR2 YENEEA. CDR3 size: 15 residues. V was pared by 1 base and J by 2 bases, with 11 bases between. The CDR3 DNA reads TGTGCCAGCAGCTTAGGGGGCGCGTTACAAGAGACCCAGTACTTC. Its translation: CASSLGGALQETQYF.

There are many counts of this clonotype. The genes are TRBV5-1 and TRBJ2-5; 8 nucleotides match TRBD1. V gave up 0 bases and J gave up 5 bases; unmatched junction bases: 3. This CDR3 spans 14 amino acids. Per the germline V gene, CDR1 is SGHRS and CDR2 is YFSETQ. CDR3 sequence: CASSLDGQGETQYF. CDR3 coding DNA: TGCGCCAGCAGCTTGGACGGACAGGGTGAGACCCAGTACTTC.

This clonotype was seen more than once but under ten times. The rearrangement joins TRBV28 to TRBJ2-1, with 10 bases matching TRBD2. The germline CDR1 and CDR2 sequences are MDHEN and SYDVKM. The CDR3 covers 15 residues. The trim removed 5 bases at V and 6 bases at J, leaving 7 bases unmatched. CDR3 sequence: CASSVAGGRGNEQFF. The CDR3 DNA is TGTGCCAGCAGTGTAGCGGGAGGTAGGGGCAATGAGCAGTTCTTC.

CDR3 nucleotides: TGTGCCAGTAGCCCGGGACAGGGGAGCTCCTACGAGCAGTACTTC. It codes for CASSPGQGSSYEQYF. This sequence joins TRBV19 and TRBJ2-7; 10 bases line up with TRBD1. V was clipped by 6 bases and J by 0 bases; unmatched bases: 5. Germline CDR1 reads LNHDA; CDR2 reads SQIVND (reference sequence). The CDR3 sequence is 15 residues long.

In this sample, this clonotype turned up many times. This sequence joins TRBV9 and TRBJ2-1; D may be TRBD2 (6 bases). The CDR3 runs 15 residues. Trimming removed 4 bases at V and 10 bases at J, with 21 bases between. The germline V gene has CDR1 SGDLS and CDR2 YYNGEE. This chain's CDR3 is CASSPTSGLPKEQFF. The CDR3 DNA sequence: TGTGCCAGCAGCCCGACTTCGGGACTTCCCAAGGAGCAGTTCTTC.

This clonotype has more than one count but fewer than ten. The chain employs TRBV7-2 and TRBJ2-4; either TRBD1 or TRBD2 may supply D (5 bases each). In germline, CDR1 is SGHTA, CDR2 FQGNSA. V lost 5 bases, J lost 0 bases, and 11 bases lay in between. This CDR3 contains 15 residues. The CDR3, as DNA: TGTGCCAGCAGCGATTCCGGGACAGCCAAAAACATTCAGTACTTC. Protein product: CASSDSGTAKNIQYF. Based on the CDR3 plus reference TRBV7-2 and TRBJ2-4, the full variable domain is GAGVSQSPSNKVTEKGKDVELRCDPISGHTALYWYRQSLGQGLEFLIYFQGNSAPDKSGLPSDRFSAERTGGSVSTLTIQRTQQEDSAVYLCASSDSGTAKNIQYFGAGTRLSVL.